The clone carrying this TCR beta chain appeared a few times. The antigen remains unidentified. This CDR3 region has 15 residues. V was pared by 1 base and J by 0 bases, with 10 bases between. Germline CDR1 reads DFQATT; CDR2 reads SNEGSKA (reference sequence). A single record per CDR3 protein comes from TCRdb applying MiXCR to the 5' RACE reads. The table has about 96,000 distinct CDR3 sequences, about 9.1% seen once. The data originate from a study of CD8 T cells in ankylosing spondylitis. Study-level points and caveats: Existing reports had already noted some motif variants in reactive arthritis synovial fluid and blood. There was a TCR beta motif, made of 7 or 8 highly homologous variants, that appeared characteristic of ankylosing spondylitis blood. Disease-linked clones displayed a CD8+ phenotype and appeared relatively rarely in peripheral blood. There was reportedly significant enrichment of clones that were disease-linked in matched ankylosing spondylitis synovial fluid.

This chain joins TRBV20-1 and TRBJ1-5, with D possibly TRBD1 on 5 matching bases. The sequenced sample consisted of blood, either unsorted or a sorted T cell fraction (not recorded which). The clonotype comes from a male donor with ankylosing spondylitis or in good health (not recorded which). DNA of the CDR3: TGCAGTGCTAGAGTGGCAGGGAATAGCAATCAGCCCCAGCATTTT. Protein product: CSARVAGNSNQPQHF.